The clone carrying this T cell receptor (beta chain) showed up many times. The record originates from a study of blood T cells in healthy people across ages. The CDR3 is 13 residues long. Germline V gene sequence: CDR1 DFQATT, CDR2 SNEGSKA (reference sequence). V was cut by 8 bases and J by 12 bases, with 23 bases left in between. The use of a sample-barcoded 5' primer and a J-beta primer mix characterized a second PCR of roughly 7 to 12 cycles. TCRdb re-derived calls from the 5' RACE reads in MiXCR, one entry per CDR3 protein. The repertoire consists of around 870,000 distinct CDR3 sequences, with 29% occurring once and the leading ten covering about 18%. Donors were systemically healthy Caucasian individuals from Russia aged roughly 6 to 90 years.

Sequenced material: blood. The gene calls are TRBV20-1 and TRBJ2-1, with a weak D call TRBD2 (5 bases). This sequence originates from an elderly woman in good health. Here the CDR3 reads CSTDPDGGRMQFF. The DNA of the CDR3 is TGCAGTACCGACCCGGATGGAGGCAGGATGCAGTTCTTC.